Listed below are T cell receptor beta chains from one sample, sequenced in a study of T cells in Graves' hyperthyroidism and ophthalmopathy. TCRdb ran MiXCR on the multiplex PCR reads and lists one entry per CDR3 protein. This table holds about 640,000 distinct CDR3 sequences, more than 20% found once. Sequencing used blood. The receptors were sampled from a young man with Graves' ophthalmopathy. Each CDR3 is given with its conserved first and last residue. The order of the fields is V gene, CDR3 protein.

TRBV27 | CASSLYGSTDTQYF
TRBV12-3/TRBV12-4 | CASSRPGRRTSTDTQYF
TRBV12-3/TRBV12-4 | CATGAGGRYEQYF
TRBV6-1 | CASSIQGPNTEAFF
TRBV7-9 | CASSLGGSQPQHF
TRBV12-3/TRBV12-4 | CASSFGGTGGGYEQYF
TRBV7-9 | CASSLERGNGNTIYF
TRBV20-1 | CSAARLATYNEQFF
TRBV3-1 | CAPQPPGTGEETQYF
TRBV5-5 | CASSDGQAGINQPQHF
TRBV28 | CASIPQGSSYEQYF
TRBV20-1 | CSAPDSRLAYSDTQYF
TRBV27 | CASSPRTGGKWETQYF
TRBV28 | CASSLFPSGSNTGELFF
TRBV27 | CASRGGELREETRYF
TRBV27 | CASSLIKNTEAFF
TRBV6-6 | CASSYWPGNTEAFF
TRBV6-1 | CASSAGAGSYNEQFF
TRBV2 | CASSGWGTQFF
TRBV20-1 | CSVPWRVDYEQYF
TRBV20-1 | CSAHKGRGGSNQPQHF
TRBV7-8 | CASSFGTRNTEAFF
TRBV24-1 | CATSDPDTEAFF
TRBV6-1 | CASKESGGWDEQFF
TRBV20-1 | CSARDAAARTDTQYF
TRBV6-1 | CASSRIRDIQETQYF
TRBV2 | CASSDWAGGEYNEQFF
TRBV2 | CASSEGGPDTEAFF
TRBV20-1 | CSAKDREGSGANVLTF
TRBV5-4 | CASSPGTSDRSYNEQFF
TRBV2 | CASSDGSLSPDTQYF
TRBV27 | CASSSAGGAGTQYF
TRBV20-1 | CSARERFSEKLFF
TRBV5-5 | CASSLYSSVRDIQYF
TRBV11-2 | CASSFGQGGNEKLFF
TRBV4-3 | CASSPGGASGRREDTQYF
TRBV30 | CAWSVGVNQPQHF
TRBV28 | CATVLSGTRQETQYF
TRBV6-1 | CASLGAGQGVGAFF
TRBV28 | CASTRTSGRALLYNEQFF
TRBV7-9 | CASSLAGKKSSYNEQFF
TRBV5-5 | CASSFRQGLDNEQFF
TRBV10-2 | CASRVAGEATGELFF
TRBV13 | CASSLVVDAADTQYF
TRBV4-1 | CASSLRGPLAGDYEQYF
TRBV4-1 | CASSQVSWGSNTEAFF
TRBV20-1 | CSAPPEGAGNQPQHF
TRBV20-1 | CSASLSGTASDTQYF
TRBV19 | CASSLGGGRVSLEQYF
TRBV2 | CASSEQCGTETDTQYF
TRBV30 | CAWSAQSNQPQHF
TRBV27 | CASKGRPYSNQPQHF
TRBV6-5 | CASSYDRVGEQYF
TRBV28 | CASSFGGFGEAGYNEQFF
TRBV12-3/TRBV12-4 | CASSADHRTQYF